These 14 T cell receptor beta chains came from one sample sequenced in a study of cytomegalovirus exposure and HLA in healthy donors. It was with 60 Vbeta and 13 Jbeta primers that the PCR ran. TCRdb keeps only in-frame clones here, not all; method: immunoSEQ multiplex PCR. The repertoire consists of about 160,000 clones, with 80% to 85% occurring once and the leading ten covering 8% to 10%. The sequenced material came from PBMCs. These receptors all stem from a male donor in good health and CMV-seropositive.

This clone was counted between two and nine times. This chain joins TRBV7-9 and TRBJ1-1, with D possibly matching TRBD1 (5 bases). This CDR3 spans 16 amino acids. The V end lost 3 bases, the J end lost 7 bases, and 21 bases lay between the germline ends. Per germline, CDR1 SEHNR and CDR2 FQNEAQ (reference sequence). CDR3 sequence reads: CASSLFGGERPYEAFF. DNA for the CDR3: TGTGCCAGCAGCTTGTTCGGGGGGGAGCGACCTTATGAAGCTTTCTTT.

The chain combines TRBV5-1 with TRBJ2-7; 13 bases are a match to TRBD2. CDR3 size: 14 residues. Per the germline V gene, CDR1 is SGHRS and CDR2 is YFSETQ. V shed 7 bases, J shed 12 bases, and the junction held 13 bases outside the gene matches. CDR3 sequence (DNA): TGCGCCAGCGGGGATGTTGGACTAGCGGGAGATTTGTACTTC. Protein product: CASGDVGLAGDLYF.

The V call is TRBV27, the J call TRBJ2-3, with 8 bases lining up with TRBD2. Germline loops: CDR1 MNHEY, CDR2 SMNVEV (reference sequence). The CDR3 has 17 amino acids. V shed 3 bases and J 2 bases; nucleotides not matched to a gene: 10. The CDR3 region is CASSFARVAGNTDTQYF. The CDR3 region has the DNA TGTGCCAGCAGTTTCGCGAGGGTAGCGGGAAACACAGATACGCAGTATTTT.

V is TRBV19 and J is TRBJ1-5; 7 nucleotides agree with TRBD1. The CDR3 runs 14 residues. CDR1 is LNHDA and CDR2 is SQIVND in the germline V gene (reference sequence). Trimming removed 3 bases from V and 4 bases from J; junction bases left unmatched: 3. The CDR3 region is CASSMGDSNQPQHF. The CDR3 region has the DNA TGTGCCAGTAGTATGGGGGACAGTAATCAGCCCCAGCATTTT.

The chain combines TRBV30 with TRBJ2-1, with a weak D call TRBD2 (6 bases). CDR3 length: 17 residues. V shed 0 bases and J shed 5 bases, with 20 bases lying between them. Germline V gene data show CDR1 as GTSNPN and CDR2 as SVGIG (reference sequence). Here the CDR3 DNA reads TGTGCCTGGAGTGTACGAGGCGGGAAACCTTCCCACAATGAGCAGTTCTTC. As protein: CAWSVRGGKPSHNEQFF.

The chain links TRBV30 to TRBJ2-3; tentative D call: TRBD2 (7 bases). The CDR3 runs 14 residues. V was cut by 8 bases and J by 2 bases, with 17 bases left in between. Germline CDR1 and CDR2: GTSNPN and SVGIG (reference sequence). The CDR3: CAGGGGWNTDTQYF. CDR3 nucleotide sequence: TGTGCCGGAGGGGGGGGATGGAACACAGATACGCAGTATTTT.

V and J are TRBV30 and TRBJ2-1; tentatively, D is TRBD2 (5 bases). Germline assignment: CDR1 GTSNPN and CDR2 SVGIG (reference sequence). Between the trimmed V and J ends, which lost 3 bases and 0 bases, there was a span of 15 bases. The CDR3 spans 16 residues. For the CDR3, the DNA is TGTGCCTGGAGACCGCCGGGGAGCGGCTCCTACAATGAGCAGTTCTTC. This encodes CAWRPPGSGSYNEQFF. The whole variable domain, remainder taken from reference TRBV30 and TRBJ2-1, is SQTIHQWPATLVQPVGSPLSLECTVEGTSNPNLYWYRQAAGRGLQLLFYSVGIGQISSEVPQNLSASRPQDRQFILSSKKLLLSDSGFYLCAWRPPGSGSYNEQFFGPGTRLTVL.

J is TRBJ1-1 and V is TRBV5-4, with a weak D call TRBD1 (6 bases). The CDR3 is 15 residues long. The germline gives CDR1 SGHNT, CDR2 YYREEE (reference sequence). V was pared by 4 bases and J by 8 bases, with 21 bases between. CDR3 amino acids: CASSTPPGGQKEAFF. In nucleotides, the CDR3 is TGTGCCAGCAGCACCCCCCCTGGTGGACAGAAGGAAGCTTTCTTT.

The V call is TRBV7-2, the J call TRBJ2-5; TRBD2 is a possible D gene (6 bases). Deletions cut 6 bases from V and 5 bases from J, with 13 bases between. This CDR3 comprises 13 residues. Germline assignment: CDR1 SGHTA and CDR2 FQGNSA. CDR3: CASSLDRGETQYF. In nucleotides, the CDR3 is TGTGCCAGCAGTCTAGACCGGGGGGAGACCCAGTACTTC.

The chain carries TRBV5-6 and TRBJ2-7; D remains ambiguous. The germline gives CDR1 SGHDT, CDR2 YYEEEE. V dropped 0 bases and J dropped 5 bases, with 12 bases sitting between them. This CDR3 is built from 14 residues. The CDR3 nucleotides are TGTGCCAGCAGCTTGGTCGCAGGTTTACACGAGCAGTACTTC. Its protein product is CASSLVAGLHEQYF.

This sequence joins TRBV6-1 and TRBJ1-1; 7 bases match TRBD1. The CDR3 length is 15 residues. Germline V gene lookup returns CDR1 MNHNS and CDR2 SASEGT. With 2 bases clipped from V and 1 base from J, the junction kept 4 bases outside the gene matches. The CDR3 bases are TGTGCCAGCAGTGAACGGAGGACAGGGAACACTGAAGCTTTCTTT. Translation: CASSERRTGNTEAFF.

Here the CDR3 DNA reads TGTGCCAGTAGTATTCGGCCGGGGGGGAACACTGAAGCTTTCTTT. Translated: CASSIRPGGNTEAFF. This sequence joins TRBV19 and TRBJ1-1, with D perhaps TRBD1 (5 bases). V was clipped by 3 bases and J by 1 base, with 12 bases between them. Germline CDR1 reads LNHDA; CDR2 reads SQIVND (reference sequence). This CDR3 spans 15 amino acids.

This rearrangement joins TRBV4-3 to TRBJ1-3; D gene uncertain. Germline V gene data show CDR1 as LGHNA and CDR2 as YSLEER. V was trimmed by 3 bases and J by 2 bases, leaving 5 bases between them. CDR3 length: 13 amino acids. The CDR3 sequence: CASSQGPGNTIYF. CDR3 DNA: TGCGCCAGCAGCCAGGGCCCTGGAAACACCATATATTTT.

The chain has TRBV5-1 and TRBJ1-4; 7 bases are a match to TRBD1. Germline trimming cut 2 bases from V and 5 bases from J; bases unmatched to any gene: 6. This CDR3 region has 15 residues. Germline CDR1 and CDR2: SGHRS and YFSETQ. DNA for the CDR3: TGCGCCAGCAGCTTTCGCGGGACAGAGAATGAAAAACTGTTTTTT. Amino acid sequence: CASSFRGTENEKLFF.